Following are 21 T cell receptor beta chains from one sample sequenced in a study of cytomegalovirus exposure and HLA in healthy donors. Primers: 60 Vbeta forward and 13 Jbeta reverse. The data were produced by immunoSEQ multiplex PCR, yet TCRdb's version contains in-frame clones alone and is incomplete. The sample carries fewer than 150,000 clones, 60% to 85% recorded once. Material: PBMCs. These receptors were taken from a male donor in good health and CMV-seronegative.

The genes are TRBV29-1 and TRBJ2-5, with a weak D call TRBD2 (6 bases). Germline V gives CDR1 SQVTM, CDR2 ANQGSEA. V was cut by 1 base and J by 4 bases, with 13 bases left in between. The length of the CDR3 is 14 residues. The CDR3 protein is CSVEGGIPRETQYF. CDR3 nucleotides: TGCAGCGTTGAAGGCGGGATTCCACGAGAGACCCAGTACTTC.

V usage is TRBV6-1 and J usage is TRBJ2-7; 7 bases align to TRBD1. The CDR3 runs 14 residues. CDR1 and CDR2 (germline): MNHNS, SASEGT. V lost 2 bases and J lost 2; bases outside the gene matches: 3. The CDR3: CASSERQGPYEQYF. In DNA form, the CDR3 reads TGTGCCAGCAGTGAACGACAGGGTCCCTACGAGCAGTACTTC.

The chain has TRBV7-9 and TRBJ2-1, with D tentatively TRBD2 (6 bases). The CDR3 sequence is 12 residues long. CDR1 and CDR2 from the germline V gene are SEHNR and FQNEAQ (reference sequence). Trimming stripped 5 bases from V and 10 bases from J, with 12 bases between. The CDR3 sequence: CASSQTSLEQFF. CDR3 nucleotides: TGTGCCAGCAGCCAGACTAGTTTAGAGCAGTTCTTC.

Written as DNA, the CDR3 is TGTGCCAGTAGTATACCGAGCGGGGGGGCCGGTTATGAGCAGTTCTTC. Amino acids: CASSIPSGGAGYEQFF. The V and J genes are TRBV19 and TRBJ2-1; 10 positions match TRBD2. The CDR3 extends over 16 amino acids. The trim removed 2 bases at V and 8 bases at J, leaving 9 bases unmatched. Germline CDR1 reads LNHDA; CDR2 reads SQIVND (reference sequence).

Written as DNA, the CDR3 is TGTGCCGCTGCCAGGTCTAACCAAGAGACCCAGTACTTC. Amino acids: CAAARSNQETQYF. The rearrangement links TRBV7-3 to TRBJ2-5; no definite D call. With 11 bases removed from V and 0 bases from J, the gap between germline ends came to 13 bases. The CDR3 has 13 residues. CDR1 SGHTA and CDR2 FQGTGA come from the germline V gene.

The chain has TRBV28 and TRBJ2-7; the D gene is possibly TRBD2 (6 bases). CDR1 is MDHEN, CDR2 SYDVKM, per germline. This CDR3 spans 16 amino acids. Trimming took off 4 bases at V and 2 bases at J, with 18 bases between the two ends. The DNA of the CDR3 is TGTGCCAGCAGTTCCCGGGACTTCGTAGCTACCTACGAGCAGTACTTC. Amino acid sequence: CASSSRDFVATYEQYF.

The chain couples TRBV2 to TRBJ2-3, with D tentatively TRBD2 (6 bases). Germline V CDR1 and CDR2: SNHLY, FYNNEI. The CDR3 is 15 amino acids. Trimming took off 9 bases at V and 3 bases at J, with 19 bases between the two ends. The DNA of the CDR3 is TGTGCCAGGGTCGGAGGGGCCAGAGGGACAGATACGCAGTATTTT. The encoded protein is CARVGGARGTDTQYF.

The V gene is TRBV4-2, the J gene TRBJ2-2, with 7 bases matching TRBD1. There are 15 residues in the CDR3. V shed 4 bases, J shed 5 bases, and the junction held 7 bases outside the gene matches. Germline V lookup: CDR1 LGHNA, CDR2 YNFKEQ. CDR3 in amino acids: CASSPGGLKTGELFF. In DNA form, the CDR3 reads TGTGCCAGCAGCCCAGGGGGTTTAAAAACCGGGGAGCTGTTTTTT.

The rearrangement joins TRBV6-5 to TRBJ2-7, with D unresolved. The CDR3 consists of 12 residues. The V gene's germline CDR1 is MNHEY and CDR2 SVGAGI. Trimming left V 8 bases short and J 3 bases short, with 11 bases between. The CDR3 DNA reads as TGTGCCAGCCACAGTGTGGGCTACGAGCAGTACTTC. Translation: CASHSVGYEQYF.

This sequence joins TRBV7-9 and TRBJ2-7, with 10 bases matching TRBD2. Germline assignment: CDR1 SEHNR and CDR2 FQNEAQ (reference sequence). V shed 5 bases, J shed 0 bases, and the junction held 10 bases outside the gene matches. This CDR3 contains 17 residues. DNA for the CDR3: TGTGCCAGCAGCCCGAGGCTAGCGGGAGTCATCTCCTACGAGCAGTACTTC. Translated, it gives CASSPRLAGVISYEQYF.

The CDR3 loop reads CASSLYRARAFF. The CDR3 DNA sequence: TGTGCCAGCAGCCTATACAGGGCGAGAGCTTTCTTT. This chain connects TRBV7-6 to TRBJ1-1; TRBD1 is a possible D gene (6 bases). Germline lookup yields CDR1 SGHVS and CDR2 FNYEAQ. This CDR3 has 12 amino acids. Between the trimmed V and J ends, which lost 5 bases and 10 bases, there was a span of 14 bases.

The chain employs TRBV12-5 and TRBJ1-1; tentative D call: TRBD1 (6 bases). Trimming pared 5 bases from V and 1 base from J, leaving 11 bases between. The germline gives CDR1 LGHNT, CDR2 FRNRAP. The CDR3 totals 14 residues. CDR3 bases: TGTGCTAGTGGTAAACCGGGACAGAACACTGAAGCTTTCTTT. Residues: CASGKPGQNTEAFF.

CDR3 nucleotide sequence: TGTGCCAGCAGTAATCCCGGGACAGCCGAAGCTTTCTTT. Protein: CASSNPGTAEAFF. J is TRBJ1-1 and V is TRBV6-5; 7 bases are shared with TRBD1. The V segment lost 5 bases and the J segment 8 bases; nucleotides outside the gene matches: 8. The CDR3 covers 13 residues. Germline CDR1 is MNHEY and CDR2 is SVGAGI.

The V and J genes are TRBV27 and TRBJ1-6, with D maybe TRBD1 (6 bases). The ends were cut back, 7 bases at V and 0 bases at J, with 13 bases in the middle. This CDR3 is built from 16 residues. Germline CDR1 reads MNHEY; CDR2 reads SMNVEV (reference sequence). CDR3 coding DNA: TGTGCCAGCACCCTAACAGGGAGCTCCTATAATTCACCCCTCCACTTT. It specifies CASTLTGSSYNSPLHF.

The CDR3 protein is CASSLRGGYGYTF. DNA for the CDR3: TGTGCCAGCAGCTTAAGGGGAGGGTATGGCTACACCTTC. The chain combines TRBV7-9 with TRBJ1-2; TRBD1 is a possible D gene (5 bases). The CDR3 consists of 13 residues. V shed 2 bases and J shed 5 bases, with 9 bases lying between them. Germline V lookup: CDR1 SEHNR, CDR2 FQNEAQ (reference sequence).

There are a few counts of this clone. The V and J genes are TRBV11-2 and TRBJ2-6; 7 bases line up with TRBD2. Unmatched junction bases numbered 12, after V lost 4 bases and J lost 0 bases. Germline V gives CDR1 SGHAT, CDR2 FQNNGV. This CDR3 spans 19 amino acids. CDR3 bases: TGTGCCAGCAGCTCCTATGTGGGGGGGAAGGGCTCTGGGGCCAACGTCCTGACTTTC. Protein: CASSSYVGGKGSGANVLTF.

The chain is built from TRBV7-8 and TRBJ2-7; TRBD2 matches 10 bases. J lost 9 bases, V lost 1 base, and 6 bases had no gene match. Looked up from germline, CDR1 is SGHVS and CDR2 is FQNEAQ. The CDR3 extends over 14 amino acids. The CDR3 sequence is CASSLGGTSEGQYF. The CDR3 nucleotides are TGTGCCAGCAGCTTAGGAGGGACTAGCGAAGGGCAGTACTTC.

The V and J genes are TRBV11-2 and TRBJ2-4; maybe TRBD2 (5 bases). Germline assignment: CDR1 SGHAT and CDR2 FQNNGV. V was trimmed by 3 bases and J by 8 bases, leaving 14 bases between them. This CDR3 spans 14 amino acids. The chain's CDR3 is CASSFGLLQDIQYF. Here the CDR3 DNA reads TGTGCCAGCAGCTTCGGACTCCTGCAGGACATTCAGTACTTC.

The chain recombines TRBV5-6 with TRBJ2-5; TRBD2 matches 15 bases. This CDR3 is 13 amino acids long. V trimming: 3 bases; J trimming: 11 bases; junction bases outside the gene matches: 2. Looked up from germline, CDR1 is SGHDT and CDR2 is YYEEEE. This CDR3 is CASSSGTSGGQYF. The CDR3 region has the DNA TGTGCCAGCAGCTCCGGGACTAGCGGGGGGCAGTACTTC.

This rearrangement joins TRBV4-2 to TRBJ1-1; 7 bases are a match to TRBD1. This CDR3 spans 12 amino acids. V shed 5 bases, J shed 8 bases, and the junction held 5 bases outside the gene matches. Germline loops: CDR1 LGHNA, CDR2 YNFKEQ. CDR3 loop: CASSKGTVEAFF. CDR3 nucleotides: TGTGCCAGCAGCAAGGGGACAGTAGAAGCTTTCTTT.

The chain links TRBV6-4 to TRBJ2-5; tentatively, D is TRBD2 (5 bases). This CDR3 has 16 amino acids. CDR1 is MRHNA, CDR2 SNTAGT, per germline. V lost 2 bases, J lost 8 bases, and 21 bases lay in between. CDR3 loop: CASSDLRDTPLYTQYF. Here the CDR3 DNA reads TGTGCCAGCAGTGACCTCCGGGATACCCCATTGTACACCCAGTACTTC.